The 30 T cell receptor beta chains listed next were all sequenced from one sample in a study of vaccination and CD4 T cells after COVID-19. Their specific antigens are unknown. Sequenced with the Oncomine TCR Beta short-read assay was DNA taken from cultured CD4+ T cells. Each CDR3 protein gets one entry after TCRdb re-called the PCR reads with MiXCR. The table has about 16,000 distinct CDR3 sequences, roughly 69% seen once; the top ten hold 9.5% to 15%. Treatment here: approximately nine-day PBMC culture with coronavirus spike peptide pools or control peptides (ViraFEST assay). Sequencing used CD4+ T cells from blood, cultured in vitro. Source of these receptors: a human donor who had recovered from COVID-19.

This clonotype was detected once. The chain uses TRBV20-1 and TRBJ2-2, with D uncertain. V shed 8 bases and J shed 0 bases, with 10 bases lying between them. Germline V gene sequence: CDR1 DFQATT, CDR2 SNEGSKA (reference sequence). The CDR3 is 13 residues long. The CDR3 loop reads CSTGPSNTGELFF. CDR3 in DNA: TGCAGTACCGGACCGTCGAACACCGGGGAGCTGTTTTTT.

This chain connects TRBV10-1 to TRBJ2-2; the D is unclear. CDR1 and CDR2 (germline): WNHNN, SYGVQD (reference sequence). The germline V and J ends were trimmed by 3 bases and 4 bases, with 12 bases remaining between them. The CDR3 consists of 15 residues. CDR3 sequence: CASSDTVWGTGELFF. The DNA for the CDR3 is TGCGCCAGCAGTGACACCGTCTGGGGCACCGGGGAGCTGTTTTTT.

This clonotype was counted only a few times. The chain uses TRBV9 and TRBJ1-2; D is uncertain. Deletions cut 3 bases from V and 6 bases from J, with 9 bases between. The germline V gene has CDR1 SGDLS and CDR2 YYNGEE. This CDR3 is built from 12 residues. The CDR3 loop reads CASSAYTDGYTF. The CDR3 region has the DNA TGTGCCAGCAGCGCTTACACCGATGGCTACACCTTC.

The gene calls are TRBV7-2 and TRBJ2-3; 8 bases line up with TRBD2. CDR1 is SGHTA and CDR2 is FQGNSA in the germline V gene. This CDR3 contains 14 residues. The trim removed 3 bases at V and 7 bases at J, leaving 6 bases unmatched. The DNA of the CDR3 is TGTGCCAGCAGCTTGAGCGGGGGCGCATATACGCAGTATTTT. It translates to CASSLSGGAYTQYF.

The rearrangement uses TRBV7-3 and TRBJ1-6; no clear D. Trimming removed 1 base from V and 11 bases from J, with 18 bases in between. From germline, CDR1 is SGHTA and CDR2 FQGTGA. The length of the CDR3 is 16 residues. The CDR3 spells CASSLRSRTDNPPLHF. The CDR3 DNA is TGTGCCAGCAGCTTAAGATCAAGGACCGACAACCCACCCCTCCACTTT.

The rearrangement uses TRBV24-1 and TRBJ2-2; D gene uncertain. The ends were cut back, 4 bases at V and 8 bases at J, with 19 bases in the middle. Germline V gives CDR1 KGHDR, CDR2 SFDVKD. The CDR3 totals 16 residues. The CDR3 region has the DNA TGTGCCACCAGTGAAACGACCTCCAGTACTTTAGGGGAGCTGTTTTTT. Protein product: CATSETTSSTLGELFF.

This clonotype was detected only once. The rearrangement joins TRBV20-1 to TRBJ1-5, with 8 nucleotides matching TRBD1. With V trimmed by 5 bases and J by 6 bases, 9 bases remained unmatched. CDR3 length: 14 residues. Germline-derived CDR1 and CDR2 are DFQATT and SNEGSKA (reference sequence). The chain's CDR3 is CSADTGGLGQPQHF. The CDR3 DNA reads TGCAGTGCTGACACAGGGGGTCTCGGTCAGCCCCAGCATTTT.

For the CDR3, the DNA is TGTGCCAGCAGTTTAAGGGGGGTCTACAATGAGCAGTTCTTC. This encodes CASSLRGVYNEQFF. The chain employs TRBV12-3 or TRBV12-4 and TRBJ2-1; D may be TRBD1 or TRBD2 (6 bases each). Trimming shortened V by 2 bases and J by 3 bases, and 8 bases separated the two germline ends. The CDR3 contains 14 residues.

This clonotype was detected only a few times. V gene TRBV5-1 combines with J gene TRBJ2-3; D is undetermined. Trimming removed 0 bases from V and 0 bases from J, with 2 bases in between. The germline CDR1 and CDR2 sequences are SGHRS and YFSETQ. The CDR3 spans 13 residues. The CDR3 loop reads CASSLESTDTQYF. As DNA, the CDR3 is TGCGCCAGCAGCTTGGAGAGCACAGATACGCAGTATTTT.

This chain joins TRBV7-9 and TRBJ1-5; possibly TRBD1 for D (6 bases). The CDR3 covers 16 residues. Trimming took 5 bases from V and 4 from J, leaving 18 bases between them. Germline V CDR1 and CDR2: SEHNR, FQNEAQ (reference sequence). Written as DNA, the CDR3 is TGTGCCAGCAGCCGAGTGGGGGGCGTTGGGAATCAGCCCCAGCATTTT. It yields the protein CASSRVGGVGNQPQHF.

The rearrangement joins TRBV20-1 to TRBJ1-1; possibly TRBD1 for D (6 bases). Germline-derived CDR1 and CDR2 are DFQATT and SNEGSKA (reference sequence). The CDR3 consists of 14 residues. Trimming took off 5 bases at V and 1 base at J, with 14 bases between the two ends. The CDR3 sequence: CSASDRISNTEAFF. The CDR3 region has the DNA TGCAGTGCTTCTGACAGGATATCGAACACTGAAGCTTTCTTT.

This clonotype has only a few counts. V and J are TRBV6-2 or TRBV6-3 and TRBJ1-5, with TRBD1 matching 9 bases. The CDR3 is 15 residues long. Germline V lookup: CDR1 MNHEY, CDR2 SVGEGT. V lost 2 bases and J lost 6; bases outside the gene matches: 5. The CDR3 spells CASSYGTGRFQPQHF. As DNA, the CDR3 is TGTGCCAGCAGTTACGGGACAGGGAGGTTTCAGCCCCAGCATTTT.

The V gene is TRBV5-1, the J gene TRBJ2-7, with 12 bases lining up with TRBD1. Germline-derived CDR1 and CDR2 are SGHRS and YFSETQ. V was clipped by 1 base and J by 5 bases; unmatched bases: 10. The CDR3 totals 17 residues. CDR3 sequence (DNA): TGCGCCAGCAGCTTGAGGAGCTTTGGGACAGGGGGCAACGAGCAGTACTTC. Translation: CASSLRSFGTGGNEQYF.

V usage is TRBV7-2 and J usage is TRBJ1-3; D is perhaps TRBD1 (6 bases). The CDR3 consists of 16 residues. CDR1 SGHTA and CDR2 FQGNSA come from the germline V gene. V lost 5 bases to trimming and J lost 2 bases, with 16 bases between them. The CDR3 sequence: CASSPTLQGAGNTIYF. The CDR3 DNA is TGTGCCAGCAGCCCGACTTTACAGGGAGCTGGAAACACCATATATTTT.

This clonotype was observed a handful of times. The gene calls are TRBV19 and TRBJ2-5, with 12 bases identical to TRBD2. J lost 6 bases, V lost 6 bases, and 5 bases had no gene match. There are 14 residues in the CDR3. Germline V gene sequence: CDR1 LNHDA, CDR2 SQIVND (reference sequence). The CDR3: CASSPGLAGKTQYF. The CDR3, as DNA: TGTGCCAGTAGCCCCGGACTAGCGGGAAAGACCCAGTACTTC.

This clonotype was observed a handful of times. This rearrangement joins TRBV24-1 to TRBJ2-7; 8 bases align to TRBD1. Per the germline V gene, CDR1 is KGHDR and CDR2 is SFDVKD. This CDR3 contains 14 residues. V trimming: 3 bases; J trimming: 5 bases; junction bases outside the gene matches: 5. CDR3 coding DNA: TGTGCCACCAGTGATACTCGACAGGGGAACGAGCAGTACTTC. Translation gives CATSDTRQGNEQYF.

The rearrangement joins TRBV7-2 to TRBJ2-7, with TRBD2 matching 13 bases. The germline V gene encodes CDR1 SGHTA and CDR2 FQGNSA. V gave up 4 bases and J gave up 2 bases; unmatched junction bases: 2. This CDR3 region has 15 residues. CDR3 in DNA: TGTGCCAGCAGCTGGGGACTAGCGGGGCCCTACGAGCAGTACTTC. It yields the protein CASSWGLAGPYEQYF.

This clonotype is judged medium-sized. The V and J genes are TRBV29-1 and TRBJ1-2, with 8 bases fitting TRBD1. V was clipped by 3 bases and J by 7 bases; unmatched bases: 7. The CDR3 is 13 amino acids. Per the germline V gene, CDR1 is SQVTM and CDR2 is ANQGSEA. The DNA of the CDR3 is TGCAGCGTTGAGAACAGGGGGTTCGGTGGCTACACCTTC. As protein: CSVENRGFGGYTF. Full variable domain (rest looked up from reference TRBV29-1 and TRBJ1-2): SAVISQKPSRDICQRGTSLTIQCQVDSQVTMMFWYRQQPGQSLTLIATANQGSEATYESGFVIDKFPISRPNLTFSTLTVSNMSPEDSSIYLCSVENRGFGGYTFGSGTRLTVV.

This clonotype was seen only a few times. The genes are TRBV21-1 and TRBJ2-7; the DNA was not used to check the table's D call, TRBD2. TRBV21-1 has pseudogene status. The CDR3 has 17 residues. CDR3 DNA: TGTGCCAGCAGCAAAGGGAAGCGGGAGGGCCCTCTTAGCGAGCAGTACTTC. Its protein product is CASSKGKREGPLSEQYF.

The chain combines TRBV7-2 with TRBJ2-5; D may be TRBD1 (5 bases). CDR3 length: 14 residues. Trimming removed 5 bases at V and 1 base at J, with 11 bases between. Per the germline V gene, CDR1 is SGHTA and CDR2 is FQGNSA. The DNA for the CDR3 is TGTGCCAGCAGCCAGGGTCGGAGCCAAGAGACCCAGTACTTC. It specifies CASSQGRSQETQYF.

This clonotype appeared a single time. This sequence joins TRBV18 and TRBJ1-2; D is ambiguous. Trimming removed 2 bases from V and 1 base from J, with 8 bases in between. CDR3 size: 14 residues. In germline, CDR1 is KGHSH, CDR2 LQKENI. For the CDR3, the DNA is TGTGCCAGCTCACCAGAAGGCAATAACTATGGCTACACCTTC. It yields the protein CASSPEGNNYGYTF.

The chain employs TRBV11-2 and TRBJ2-3; TRBD1 matches at 9 bases. Germline trimming cut 5 bases from V and 0 bases from J; bases unmatched to any gene: 15. CDR3 length: 19 residues. Per the germline V gene, CDR1 is SGHAT and CDR2 is FQNNGV. CDR3 sequence: CASSQTGQGSLVSTDTQYF. In DNA, the CDR3 is TGTGCCAGCAGCCAAACGGGACAGGGAAGTCTAGTAAGCACAGATACGCAGTATTTT. Full variable domain (outside the CDR3, taken from reference TRBV11-2 and TRBJ2-3): EAGVAQSPRYKIIEKRQSVAFWCNPISGHATLYWYQQILGQGPKLLIQFQNNGVVDDSQLPKDRFSAERLKGVDSTLKIQPAKLEDSAVYLCASSQTGQGSLVSTDTQYFGPGTRLTVL.

CDR3 nucleotide sequence: TGTGCCAGCAGTTCCGCCGACGCCCGGAGACTCGCCGAGGCGGCTTTCTTT. This sequence encodes CASSSADARRLAEAAFF. The gene calls are TRBV28 and TRBJ1-1; no reliable D call. V lost 4 bases and J 11 bases, leaving 29 bases between the germline ends. Germline values: CDR1 MDHEN, CDR2 SYDVKM. The CDR3 covers 17 residues.

The V gene is TRBV2, the J gene TRBJ2-1; TRBD1 matches 7 bases. CDR3 length: 14 residues. Per germline, CDR1 SNHLY and CDR2 FYNNEI. With V trimmed by 6 bases and J by 0 bases, 2 bases remained unmatched. CDR3 DNA: TGTGCCAGCAGGCCAGGGGGCTCCTACAATGAGCAGTTCTTC. Amino acids: CASRPGGSYNEQFF.

The chain combines TRBV7-2 with TRBJ2-3, with 7 bases identical to TRBD2. CDR1 is SGHTA, CDR2 FQGNSA, per germline. Trimming cost V 4 bases and J 0 bases; bases outside gene matches: 10. This CDR3 comprises 17 residues. The CDR3 nucleotides are TGTGCCAGCAGCTGGGGGGAGGGGCCGTATAGCACAGATACGCAGTATTTT. Translated, it gives CASSWGEGPYSTDTQYF.

V and J are TRBV7-8 and TRBJ2-1; 9 positions agree with TRBD2. CDR1 and CDR2 (germline): SGHVS, FQNEAQ. The CDR3 sequence is 16 residues long. After removal of 4 bases from V and 7 bases from J, the junction contained 11 bases not matched to a gene. The CDR3 DNA reads as TGTGCCAGCAGCTACTTTAGCGGGAGCTATTGGAATGAGCAGTTCTTC. Translated: CASSYFSGSYWNEQFF.

The chain recombines TRBV5-1 with TRBJ1-2; D not resolved. Trimming left V 3 bases short and J 7 bases short, with 19 bases between. This CDR3 has 15 residues. Germline V gene data show CDR1 as SGHRS and CDR2 as YFSETQ. DNA for the CDR3: TGCGCCAGCAGCTCCGGGCACGTCGGGGTGGGTGGCTACACCTTC. Translating it yields CASSSGHVGVGGYTF.

This chain uses TRBV20-1 with TRBJ2-7, with TRBD1 identical over 7 bases. Germline V lookup: CDR1 DFQATT, CDR2 SNEGSKA (reference sequence). The CDR3 runs 15 residues. V shed 6 bases and J 1 base; nucleotides not matched to a gene: 12. DNA for the CDR3: TGCAGTGCCACCAAACAGGGGTGGGGTTCCTACGAGCAGTACTTC. It encodes CSATKQGWGSYEQYF.

The chain employs TRBV20-1 and TRBJ1-1, with a weak D call TRBD1 (5 bases). The germline gives CDR1 DFQATT, CDR2 SNEGSKA (reference sequence). The V end lost 5 bases, the J end lost 0 bases, and 13 bases lay between the germline ends. The CDR3 contains 14 residues. CDR3 residues: CSAPRGGVNTEAFF. DNA of the CDR3: TGCAGTGCTCCCCGCGGAGGGGTGAACACTGAAGCTTTCTTT.

This clonotype was observed a handful of times. This chain uses TRBV2 with TRBJ1-2; 10 nucleotides agree with TRBD1. The length of the CDR3 is 13 residues. Looked up from germline, CDR1 is SNHLY and CDR2 is FYNNEI. With 11 bases clipped from V and 7 bases from J, the junction kept 10 bases outside the gene matches. CDR3 residues: CAGHRDRGSGYTF. The CDR3 DNA follows: TGTGCCGGACACCGGGACAGGGGAAGTGGCTACACCTTC.